This T cell receptor (beta chain) was recorded in a study of OX40 agonist ivuxolimab in advanced cancers. Study information: The patients received ivuxolimab by intravenous route every 2 weeks at 0.01 to 10 mg/kg.

TCRdb's table, derived via immunoSEQ multiplex PCR, lists solely in-frame clones and lacks some. This sample yields roughly 100,000 clones, of which around 84% are seen a single time; around 1.1% belongs to the top ten. The CDR3 spans 14 residues. CDR1 MDHEN and CDR2 SYDVKM come from the germline V gene. The J segment lost 5 bases and the V segment lost 5 bases, leaving 6 bases of the junction unmatched. The chain employs TRBV28 and TRBJ1-5; 7 nucleotides align to TRBD1. Here the sequenced sample was CD4+ or CD8+ T cells sorted from blood, taken in a trial of the OX40 agonist ivuxolimab. This sequence originates from an adult with an advanced solid tumor such as melanoma, head and neck, liver or kidney cancer. CDR3 in amino acids: CASSLDREDQPQHF. The DNA for the CDR3 is TGTGCCAGCAGTCTTGACAGGGAGGATCAGCCCCAGCATTTT.